The next 8 T cell receptor beta chains were all read from a single sample in a study of identical twins. TCRdb fed the 5' RACE reads into MiXCR, producing one record per CDR3 protein. Among approximately 590,000 distinct CDR3 sequences listed, approximately 9.6% were seen once. These data also formed part of another study, on yellow fever vaccine responses in identical twins.

Sequences were obtained from PBMCs. Receptor source: a woman between 18 and 29 years old in good health.

This clonotype has at least ten counts. The chain carries TRBV7-8 and TRBJ1-5, with 7 bases fitting TRBD1. This CDR3 has 16 amino acids. Germline CDR1 and CDR2: SGHVS and FQNEAQ. The V gene end was trimmed by 4 bases and the J gene end by 4 bases; junction bases not matched to a gene: 10. The CDR3 sequence: CASSSPRQGGNQPQHF. CDR3 coding DNA: TGTGCCAGCAGCTCACCCCGACAGGGAGGAAATCAGCCCCAGCATTTT.

This clonotype came up a few times. The V call is TRBV7-3, the J call TRBJ2-1; 12 bases fit TRBD2. Germline CDR1 reads SGHTA; CDR2 reads FQGTGA. After removal of 5 bases from V and 4 bases from J, the junction contained 15 bases not matched to a gene. The CDR3 has 19 residues. The CDR3 DNA reads TGTGCCAGCAGCCCGACAGGACTAGCGGGGTTCGAGAAATACAATGAGCAGTTCTTC. This translates into CASSPTGLAGFEKYNEQFF. The full variable domain, in which reference TRBV7-3 and TRBJ2-1 provide the parts outside the CDR3, is GAGVSQTPSNKVTEKGKYVELRCDPISGHTALYWYRQSLGQGPEFLIYFQGTGAADDSGLPNDRFFAVRPEGSVSTLKIQRTERGDSAVYLCASSPTGLAGFEKYNEQFFGPGTRLTVL.

The J gene is TRBJ1-1, the V gene TRBV20-1, with D tentatively TRBD1 (5 bases). V shed 3 bases and J shed 1 base, with 15 bases lying between them. The CDR3 is 15 amino acids. Germline V lookup: CDR1 DFQATT, CDR2 SNEGSKA (reference sequence). This CDR3 is CSASGAVFPNTEAFF. CDR3 DNA sequence: TGCAGTGCTAGCGGGGCGGTTTTCCCGAACACTGAAGCTTTCTTT.

This clonotype has a handful of counts. The V and J genes are TRBV2 and TRBJ2-2; D is tentatively TRBD1 or TRBD2 (6 bases each). V was pared by 1 base and J by 7 bases, with 10 bases between. Germline V gene data show CDR1 as SNHLY and CDR2 as FYNNEI. The CDR3 has 14 residues. In DNA form, the CDR3 reads TGTGCCAGCAGTGAAGTACGGGGGCTCGGGGAGCTGTTTTTT. It encodes CASSEVRGLGELFF.

This clonotype was observed many times. The chain couples TRBV20-1 to TRBJ2-1; TRBD1 aligns across 7 bases. The V gene's germline CDR1 is DFQATT and CDR2 SNEGSKA (reference sequence). CDR3 length equals 15 residues. J gave up 3 bases and V 6 bases, and 11 bases lay outside the gene matches. The CDR3 reads CSALPPQGVYNEQFF. The DNA for the CDR3 is TGCAGTGCCCTCCCCCCCCAGGGGGTCTACAATGAGCAGTTCTTC.

This clonotype was counted ten times or more. Written as DNA, the CDR3 is TGTGCCAGCAGTCCCGGGACAGTATTAGCCAAAAACATTCAGTACTTC. Translated, it gives CASSPGTVLAKNIQYF. V gene TRBV28 combines with J gene TRBJ2-4, with TRBD1 matching 7 bases. The CDR3 is 16 amino acids. Germline-derived CDR1 and CDR2 are MDHEN and SYDVKM. Germline trimming cut 5 bases from V and 0 bases from J; bases unmatched to any gene: 7.

The chain carries TRBV7-9 and TRBJ2-1; 9 bases map to TRBD1. In germline, CDR1 is SEHNR, CDR2 FQNEAQ (reference sequence). V dropped 3 bases and J dropped 2; count of bases not matched to a gene: 8. The CDR3 loop spans 17 amino acids. The CDR3 sequence is CASSFPGQGGPYNEQFF. The CDR3 DNA is TGTGCCAGCAGCTTTCCGGGACAGGGTGGCCCCTACAATGAGCAGTTCTTC.

The sample holds a few counts of this clonotype. The gene calls are TRBV5-1 and TRBJ2-3; D gene unclear. Trimming stripped 0 bases from V and 2 bases from J, with 19 bases between. The CDR3 sequence is 18 residues long. CDR1 is SGHRS and CDR2 is YFSETQ in the germline V gene. The CDR3 coding sequence is TGCGCCAGCAGCTTGGACGGATTAATAGGACGGACCACAGATACGCAGTATTTT. Encoded protein: CASSLDGLIGRTTDTQYF.